Sequencing of this T cell receptor beta chain was carried out in a study of blood T cell repertoires in COVID-19. Study in general: Samples came from the United States, Italy and Spain, spanning acute and convalescent COVID-19. PBMCs, B-cell-depleted T cells, or T cells provided the cDNA or gDNA that made up the material.

Germline V gene lookup returns CDR1 KGHSH and CDR2 LQKENI. The CDR3 is 15 residues long. V dropped 0 bases and J dropped 5; count of bases not matched to a gene: 6. Here immunoSEQ multiplex PCR was the method, and the copy in TCRdb shows in-frame clones only, minus some. The table records about 320,000 clones, over 85% of them present only once. Seattle patients were enrolled during active infection and followed longitudinally. The sequenced sample was peripheral blood. The rearrangement joins TRBV18 to TRBJ1-1; 7 bases agree with TRBD1. The receptor comes from a woman in her twenties or thirties with COVID-19, enrolled during active disease. Here the CDR3 reads CASSPPPDRATEAFF. DNA for the CDR3: TGTGCCAGCTCACCACCCCCCGACAGGGCGACTGAAGCTTTCTTT.